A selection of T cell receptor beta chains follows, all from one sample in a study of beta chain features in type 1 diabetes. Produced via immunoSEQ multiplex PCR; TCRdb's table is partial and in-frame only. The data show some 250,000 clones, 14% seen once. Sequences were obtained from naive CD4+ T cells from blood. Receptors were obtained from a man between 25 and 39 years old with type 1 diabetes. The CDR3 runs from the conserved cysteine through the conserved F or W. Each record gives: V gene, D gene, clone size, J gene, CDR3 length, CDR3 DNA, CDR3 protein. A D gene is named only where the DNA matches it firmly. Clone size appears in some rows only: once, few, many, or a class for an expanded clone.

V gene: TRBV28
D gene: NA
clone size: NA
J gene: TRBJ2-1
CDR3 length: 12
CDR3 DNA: TGTGCCAGCAGTTTGAGCCAGGGTAGGCAGTTCTTC
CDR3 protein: CASSLSQGRQFF

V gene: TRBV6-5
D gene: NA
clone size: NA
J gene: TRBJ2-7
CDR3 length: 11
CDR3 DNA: TGTGCCAGCAGATCAGCCTACGAGCAGTACTTC
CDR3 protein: CASRSAYEQYF

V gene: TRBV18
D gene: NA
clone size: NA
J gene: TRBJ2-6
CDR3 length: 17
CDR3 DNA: TGTGCCAGCTCACCGGACCGGTTCGGGGCTGGGGCCAACGTCCTGACTTTC
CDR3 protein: CASSPDRFGAGANVLTF

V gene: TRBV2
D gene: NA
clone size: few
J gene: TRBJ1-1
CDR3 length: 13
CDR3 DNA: TGTGCCAGCAGTGACAGGGGCACCACTGAAGCTTTCTTT
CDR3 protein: CASSDRGTTEAFF

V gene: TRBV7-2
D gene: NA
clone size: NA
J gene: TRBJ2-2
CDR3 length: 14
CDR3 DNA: TGTGCCAGCAGCCCGGACTGGGACACCGGGGAGCTGTTTTTT
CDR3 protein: CASSPDWDTGELFF

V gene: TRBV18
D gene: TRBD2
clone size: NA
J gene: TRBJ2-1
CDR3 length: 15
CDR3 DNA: TGTGCCAGCTCACCAGTTAGCGGGGGGGCCGGTGAGCAGTTCTTC
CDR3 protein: CASSPVSGGAGEQFF

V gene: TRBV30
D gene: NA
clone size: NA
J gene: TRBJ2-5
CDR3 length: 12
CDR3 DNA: TGTGCCTGGAGTGAAGGGAAAGGGGCCCAGTACTTC
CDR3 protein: CAWSEGKGAQYF

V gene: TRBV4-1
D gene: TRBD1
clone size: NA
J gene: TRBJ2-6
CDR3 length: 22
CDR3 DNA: TGCGCCAGCAGCCAAGACCCGGACAGGGGGGGAACGAGCTTCTCTGGGGCCAACGTCCTGACTTTC
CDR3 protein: CASSQDPDRGGTSFSGANVLTF

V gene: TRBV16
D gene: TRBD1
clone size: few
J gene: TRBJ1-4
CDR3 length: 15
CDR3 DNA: TGTGCCAGCAGCCGACAGGACAGGTCGAATGAAAAACTGTTTTTT
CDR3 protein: CASSRQDRSNEKLFF

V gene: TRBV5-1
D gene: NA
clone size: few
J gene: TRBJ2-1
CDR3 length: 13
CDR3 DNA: TGCGCCAGCGAACGGGACTCGATGGATGAGCAGTTCTTC
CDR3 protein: CASERDSMDEQFF

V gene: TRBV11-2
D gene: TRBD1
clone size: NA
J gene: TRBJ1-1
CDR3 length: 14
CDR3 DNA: TGTGCCAGCAGCCCGAGAGACAGGGTGGCTGAAGCTTTCTTT
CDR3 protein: CASSPRDRVAEAFF

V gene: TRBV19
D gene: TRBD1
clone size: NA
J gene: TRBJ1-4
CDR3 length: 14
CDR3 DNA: TGTGCCAGTAGTATACAGGGGGTCGGAGAAAAACTGTTTTTT
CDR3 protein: CASSIQGVGEKLFF

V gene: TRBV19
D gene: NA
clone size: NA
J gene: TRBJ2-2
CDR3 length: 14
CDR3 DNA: TGTGCCAGTAGTATGACAGCGAACACCGGGGAGCTGTTTTTT
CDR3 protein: CASSMTANTGELFF

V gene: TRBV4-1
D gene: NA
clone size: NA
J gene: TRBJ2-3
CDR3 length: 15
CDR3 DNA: TGCGCCAGCAGCCAAGTGGCCTGGGGAGCAGATACGCAGTATTTT
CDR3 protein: CASSQVAWGADTQYF

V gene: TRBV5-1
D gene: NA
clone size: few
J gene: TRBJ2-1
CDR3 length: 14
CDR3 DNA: TGCGCCAGCAGCTTGGGATCCCGAGACAATGAGCAGTTCTTC
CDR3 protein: CASSLGSRDNEQFF

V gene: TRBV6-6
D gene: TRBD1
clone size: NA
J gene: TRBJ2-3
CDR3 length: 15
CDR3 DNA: TGTGCCAGCAGCATTTATGGGACAGGGTCAGATACGCAGTATTTT
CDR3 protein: CASSIYGTGSDTQYF

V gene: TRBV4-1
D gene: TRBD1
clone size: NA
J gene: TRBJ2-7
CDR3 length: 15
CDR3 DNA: TGCGCCAGCAGCCAAGGGGCGGGACAGGGGTGGGAGCAGTACTTC
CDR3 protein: CASSQGAGQGWEQYF

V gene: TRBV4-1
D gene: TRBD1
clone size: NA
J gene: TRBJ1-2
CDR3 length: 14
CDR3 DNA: TGCGCCAGCAGCCAAGATCGGGACAGGGACAACTACACCTTC
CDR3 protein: CASSQDRDRDNYTF

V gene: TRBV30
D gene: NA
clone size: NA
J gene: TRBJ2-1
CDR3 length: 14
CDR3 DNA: TGTGCCTGGAGGGCGACAGGACCCTACAATGAGCAGTTCTTC
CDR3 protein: CAWRATGPYNEQFF

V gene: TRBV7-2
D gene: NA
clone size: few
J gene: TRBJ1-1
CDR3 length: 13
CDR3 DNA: TGTGCCAGCAGCTCCTACAGGAACACTGAAGCTTTCTTT
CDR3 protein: CASSSYRNTEAFF

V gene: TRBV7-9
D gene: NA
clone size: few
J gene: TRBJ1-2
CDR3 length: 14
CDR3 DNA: TGTGCCAGCAGCCCAACAAGGGGCAACTATGGCTACACCTTC
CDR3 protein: CASSPTRGNYGYTF

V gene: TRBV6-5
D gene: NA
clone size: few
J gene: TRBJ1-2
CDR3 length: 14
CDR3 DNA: TGTGCCAGCAGAGGGTCTGGGGGGGGCTATGGCTACACCTTC
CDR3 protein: CASRGSGGGYGYTF

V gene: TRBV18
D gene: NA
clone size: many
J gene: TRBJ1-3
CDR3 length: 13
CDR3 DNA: TGTGCCAGCTCACCACATCCGTACGAGGCCCCAGGGTTT
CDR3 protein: CASSPHPYEAPGF

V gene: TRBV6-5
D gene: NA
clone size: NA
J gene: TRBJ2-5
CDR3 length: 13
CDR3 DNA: TGTGCCAGCATGTCGCAGGGCGTAGAGACCCAGTACTTC
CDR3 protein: CASMSQGVETQYF

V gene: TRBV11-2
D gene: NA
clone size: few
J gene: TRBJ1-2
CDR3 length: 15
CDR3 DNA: TGTGCCAGCAGATCCCCGAAGAGTCCAAACTATGGCTACACCTTC
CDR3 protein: CASRSPKSPNYGYTF

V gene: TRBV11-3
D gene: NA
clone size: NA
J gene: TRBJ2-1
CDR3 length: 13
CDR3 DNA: TGTGCCAGCAGCTCGCACAGGTCCGATGAGCAGTTCTTC
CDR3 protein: CASSSHRSDEQFF

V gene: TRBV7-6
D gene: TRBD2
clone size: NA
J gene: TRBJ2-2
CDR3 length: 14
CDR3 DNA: TGTGCCAGCAGAAATAGCGGGGACACCGGGGAGCTGTTTTTT
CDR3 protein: CASRNSGDTGELFF

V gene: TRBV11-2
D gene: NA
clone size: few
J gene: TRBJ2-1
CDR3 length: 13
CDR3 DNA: TGTGCCAGCAGCACAGGGACCGGCAATGAGCAGTTCTTC
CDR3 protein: CASSTGTGNEQFF

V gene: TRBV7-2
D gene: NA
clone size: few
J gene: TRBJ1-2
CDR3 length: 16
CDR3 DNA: TGTGCCAGCAGCTCCGGAGGGGCACCGGGGTCCTATGGCTACACCTTC
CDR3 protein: CASSSGGAPGSYGYTF

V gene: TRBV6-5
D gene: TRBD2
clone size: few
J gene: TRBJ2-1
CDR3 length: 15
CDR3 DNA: TGTGCCAGCAGTTACGGGGGACTAGCGGGGGTTGAGCAGTTCTTC
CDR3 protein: CASSYGGLAGVEQFF

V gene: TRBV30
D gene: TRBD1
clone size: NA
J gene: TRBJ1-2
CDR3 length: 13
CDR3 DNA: TGTGCCTGGGTACAGGGGGCTAACTATGGCTACACCTTC
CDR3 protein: CAWVQGANYGYTF

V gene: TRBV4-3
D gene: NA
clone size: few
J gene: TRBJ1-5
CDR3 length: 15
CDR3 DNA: TGCGCCAGCAGCCAAGACGGGGGAAGCAATCAGCCCCAGCATTTT
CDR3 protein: CASSQDGGSNQPQHF

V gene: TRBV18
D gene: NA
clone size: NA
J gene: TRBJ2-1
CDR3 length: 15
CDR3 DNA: TGTGCCAGCTCATCACAGGAGAGCTCCTACAATGAGCAGTTCTTC
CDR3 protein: CASSSQESSYNEQFF

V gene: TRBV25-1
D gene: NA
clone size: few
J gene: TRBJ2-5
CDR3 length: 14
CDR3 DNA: TGTGCCAGCAGTCTATCAGGGTGGGGAGAGACCCAGTACTTC
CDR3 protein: CASSLSGWGETQYF

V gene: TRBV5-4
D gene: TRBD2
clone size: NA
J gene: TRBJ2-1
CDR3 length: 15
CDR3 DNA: TGTGCCAGCAGCAGAACTAGCGGGGGCCGCGATGAGCAGTTCTTC
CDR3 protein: CASSRTSGGRDEQFF

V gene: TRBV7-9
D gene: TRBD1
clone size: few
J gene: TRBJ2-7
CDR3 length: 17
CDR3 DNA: TGTGCCAGCAGCTCCGACAGGGTGAAAAGTTCCTCCTACGAGCAGTACTTC
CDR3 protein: CASSSDRVKSSSYEQYF

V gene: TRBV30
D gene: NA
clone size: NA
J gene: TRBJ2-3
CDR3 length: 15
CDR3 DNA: TGTGCCTGGGGCCCGGAGGCGAGTAGCACAGATACGCAGTATTTT
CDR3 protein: CAWGPEASSTDTQYF

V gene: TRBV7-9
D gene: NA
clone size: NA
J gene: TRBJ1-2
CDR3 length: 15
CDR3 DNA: TGTGCCAGCAGCTTAATGGCACAGGGAGACTATGGCTACACCTTC
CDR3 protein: CASSLMAQGDYGYTF

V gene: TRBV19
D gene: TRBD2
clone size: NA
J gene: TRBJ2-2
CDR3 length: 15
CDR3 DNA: TGTGCCAGTAGTGGGGGGGTAGCGGGCACCGGGGAGCTGTTTTTT
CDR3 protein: CASSGGVAGTGELFF

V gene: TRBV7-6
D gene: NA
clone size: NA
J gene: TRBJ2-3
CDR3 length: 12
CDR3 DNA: TGTGCCAGCAGCTCGGGAGATGATACGCAGTATTTT
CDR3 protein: CASSSGDDTQYF

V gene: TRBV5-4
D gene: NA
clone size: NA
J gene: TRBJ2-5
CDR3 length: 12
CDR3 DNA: TGTGCCAGCAGCTCGGGCCAAGAGACCCAGTACTTC
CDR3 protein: CASSSGQETQYF

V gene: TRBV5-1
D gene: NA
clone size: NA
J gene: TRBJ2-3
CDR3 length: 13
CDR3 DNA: TGCGCCAGCAAGGAGCTTACCACAGATACGCAGTATTTT
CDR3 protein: CASKELTTDTQYF

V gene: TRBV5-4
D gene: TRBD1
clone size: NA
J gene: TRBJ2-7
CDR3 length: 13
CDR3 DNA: TGTGCCAGCAGCTGGACAGGGGAGTACGAGCAGTACTTC
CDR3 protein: CASSWTGEYEQYF

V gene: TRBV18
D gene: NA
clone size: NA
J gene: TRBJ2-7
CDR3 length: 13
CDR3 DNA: TGTGCCAGCTCACCTGCCGGGACCTACGAGCAGTACTTC
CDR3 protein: CASSPAGTYEQYF

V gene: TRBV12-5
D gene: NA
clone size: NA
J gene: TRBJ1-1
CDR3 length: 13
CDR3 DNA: TGTGCTAGTGCTCCGACAGTGTACACTGAAGCTTTCTTT
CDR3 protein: CASAPTVYTEAFF

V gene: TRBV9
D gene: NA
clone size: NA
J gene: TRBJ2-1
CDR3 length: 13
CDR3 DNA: TGTGCCAGCAGCGTGGCTAGCTTAAATGAGCAGTTCTTC
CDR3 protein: CASSVASLNEQFF

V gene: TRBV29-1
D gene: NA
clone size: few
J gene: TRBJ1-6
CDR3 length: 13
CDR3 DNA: TGCAGCGTTCGGACAGAAACAAATTCACCCCTCCACTTT
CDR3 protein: CSVRTETNSPLHF

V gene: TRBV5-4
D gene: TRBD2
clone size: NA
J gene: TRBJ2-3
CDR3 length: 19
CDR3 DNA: TGTGCCAGCAGCTTGGGGGTGCGGGGGGGAAGACTTAGCACAGATACGCAGTATTTT
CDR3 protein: CASSLGVRGGRLSTDTQYF

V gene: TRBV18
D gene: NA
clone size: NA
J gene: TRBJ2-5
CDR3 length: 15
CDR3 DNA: TGTGCCAGCTCACCTTATCGGGTAGAAAAAGAGACCCAGTACTTC
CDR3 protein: CASSPYRVEKETQYF

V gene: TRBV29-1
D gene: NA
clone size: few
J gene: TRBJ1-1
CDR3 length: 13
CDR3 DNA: TGCAGCGTTGAAGAACAGTTGAACACTGAAGCTTTCTTT
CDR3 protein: CSVEEQLNTEAFF

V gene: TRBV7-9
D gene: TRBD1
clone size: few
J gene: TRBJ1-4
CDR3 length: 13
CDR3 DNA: TGTGCCAGCCAGGGGGGAACTAATGAAAAACTGTTTTTT
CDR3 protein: CASQGGTNEKLFF

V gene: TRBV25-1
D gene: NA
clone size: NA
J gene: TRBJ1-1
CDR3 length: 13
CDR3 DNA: TGTGCCAGCAGTGTCGGCGGCAACACTGAAGCTTTCTTT
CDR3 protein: CASSVGGNTEAFF

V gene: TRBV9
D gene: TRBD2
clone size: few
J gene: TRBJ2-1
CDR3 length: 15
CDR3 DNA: TGTGCCAGCAGCCCTTTAGCGGGGAATGACAATGAGCAGTTCTTC
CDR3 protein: CASSPLAGNDNEQFF

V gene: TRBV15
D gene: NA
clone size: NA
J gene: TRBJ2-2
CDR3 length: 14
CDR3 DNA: TGTGCCACCAGCAGAGTGACATACACCGGGGAGCTGTTTTTT
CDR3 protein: CATSRVTYTGELFF

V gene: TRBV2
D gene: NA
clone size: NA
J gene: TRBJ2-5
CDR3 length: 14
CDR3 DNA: TGTGCCACCGTCGTCCGGGTCAACCAAGAGACCCAGTACTTC
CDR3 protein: CATVVRVNQETQYF